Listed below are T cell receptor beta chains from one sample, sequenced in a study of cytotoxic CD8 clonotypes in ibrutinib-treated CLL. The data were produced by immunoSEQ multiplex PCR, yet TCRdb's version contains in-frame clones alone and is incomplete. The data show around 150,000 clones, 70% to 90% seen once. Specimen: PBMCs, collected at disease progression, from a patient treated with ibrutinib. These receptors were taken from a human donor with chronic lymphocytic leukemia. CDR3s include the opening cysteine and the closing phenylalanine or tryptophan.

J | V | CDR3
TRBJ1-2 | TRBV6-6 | CASSYSGAANYGYTF
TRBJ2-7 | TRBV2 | CAVGLAGPDEQYF
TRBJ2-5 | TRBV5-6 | CASSLFAETQYF
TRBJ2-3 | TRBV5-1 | CASSRTSGSTDTQYF
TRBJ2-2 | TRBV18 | CASSPQPAGRSTGELFF
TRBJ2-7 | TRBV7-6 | CASSPGLAGPDEQYF
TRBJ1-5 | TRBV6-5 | CASRPPGGENQPQHF
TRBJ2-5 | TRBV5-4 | CASSLDGAVGLFQETQYF
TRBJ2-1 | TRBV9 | CASSVVSGTYNEQFF
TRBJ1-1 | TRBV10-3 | CAIMSTANTEAFF
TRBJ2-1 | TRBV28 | CASIRDRTYNEQFF
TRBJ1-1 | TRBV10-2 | CASTENSNTEAFF
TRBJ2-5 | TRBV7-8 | CASSNRVGLQETQYF
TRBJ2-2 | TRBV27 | CASSLDGGRAPNTGELFF
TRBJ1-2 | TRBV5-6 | CASSLGGGNGYTF
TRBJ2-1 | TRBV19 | CASTGGLNEQFF
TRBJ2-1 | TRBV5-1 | CASSIRSGPGDNEQFF
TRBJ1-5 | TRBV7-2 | CASSAGQNSNQPQHF
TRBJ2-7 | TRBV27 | CASSLSPSYGEQYF
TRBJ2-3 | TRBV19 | CASSIPAGVTDTQYF
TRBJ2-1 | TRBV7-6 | CASSLDSEAGAYNEQFF
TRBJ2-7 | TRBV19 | CASSLSGSRYEQYF
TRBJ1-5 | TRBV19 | CASTSLWRGVGNQPQHF
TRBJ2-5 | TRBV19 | CASSIVTGWQETQYF
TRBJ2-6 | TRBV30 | CAWSEGLAGLSGANVLTF
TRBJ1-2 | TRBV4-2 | CASSQDFGEAWVDGYTF
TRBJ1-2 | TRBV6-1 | CASSESGTGGAYGYTF
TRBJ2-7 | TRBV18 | CASSPPETRRGKYEQYF
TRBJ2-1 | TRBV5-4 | CASSTERLGEQFF
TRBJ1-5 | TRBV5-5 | CASSLGGTFNQPQHF
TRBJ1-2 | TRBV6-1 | CASNRQGLAGYTF
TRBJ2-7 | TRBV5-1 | CASSYTTGISSYEQYF
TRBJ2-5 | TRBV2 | CASRLGTGTAETQYF
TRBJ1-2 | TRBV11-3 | CVSSFSSNYGYTF
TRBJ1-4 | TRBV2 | CASSPTRMGEKLFF
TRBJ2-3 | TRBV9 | CASSMGLAGGPQDTQYF
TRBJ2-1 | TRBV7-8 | CASSINPGSGKFF
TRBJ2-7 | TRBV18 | CASSPSGPGGEQYF
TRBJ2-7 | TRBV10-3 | CAISSLSGTGPNYEQYF
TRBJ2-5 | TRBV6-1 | CASSEKNGTGGLKTQYF
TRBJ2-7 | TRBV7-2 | CASSLATGTGAYEQYF
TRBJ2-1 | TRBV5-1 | CASSSAGTRNNEQFF
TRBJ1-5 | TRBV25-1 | CASSESGGINQPQHF
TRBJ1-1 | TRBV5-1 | CASSLGQGVAVNTEAFF
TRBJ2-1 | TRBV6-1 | CASSGGRMSGSNYEQFF
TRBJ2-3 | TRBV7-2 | CASSPQASGSTDTQYF
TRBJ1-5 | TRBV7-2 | CASSQRPGSSNQPQHF
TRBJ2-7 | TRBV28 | CASSFGFYEQYF
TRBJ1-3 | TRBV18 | CASSPTGSSGNTIYF
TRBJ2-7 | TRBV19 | CASSDRGTGGFGSYEQYF
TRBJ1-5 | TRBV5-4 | CASSLDRARQPQHF
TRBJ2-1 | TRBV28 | CASSFRLAVHNEQFF
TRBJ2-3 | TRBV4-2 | CASSPPETGTDTQYF